This T cell receptor (beta chain) emerged from a study of blood T cell repertoires in COVID-19. Study-wide background: The analysed material was cDNA or gDNA that came from T cells, B-cell-depleted T cells, or PBMCs.

V lost 8 bases to trimming and J lost 0 bases, with 11 bases between them. Germline assignment: CDR1 SGHNT and CDR2 YENEEA. The CDR3 length is 13 residues. Using immunoSEQ multiplex PCR, the repertoire was profiled, and TCRdb retains in-frame clones only, with some absent. Of over 250,000 clones listed, about nine tenths are singletons. The chain couples TRBV11-3 to TRBJ2-7; tentative D call: TRBD1 (6 bases). Sequencing used peripheral blood. The receptor's source is a young woman with COVID-19, enrolled during active disease. The DNA of the CDR3 is TGTGCCAGCTCAGGGGAAAGCTCCTACGAGCAGTACTTC. It is translated as CASSGESSYEQYF.